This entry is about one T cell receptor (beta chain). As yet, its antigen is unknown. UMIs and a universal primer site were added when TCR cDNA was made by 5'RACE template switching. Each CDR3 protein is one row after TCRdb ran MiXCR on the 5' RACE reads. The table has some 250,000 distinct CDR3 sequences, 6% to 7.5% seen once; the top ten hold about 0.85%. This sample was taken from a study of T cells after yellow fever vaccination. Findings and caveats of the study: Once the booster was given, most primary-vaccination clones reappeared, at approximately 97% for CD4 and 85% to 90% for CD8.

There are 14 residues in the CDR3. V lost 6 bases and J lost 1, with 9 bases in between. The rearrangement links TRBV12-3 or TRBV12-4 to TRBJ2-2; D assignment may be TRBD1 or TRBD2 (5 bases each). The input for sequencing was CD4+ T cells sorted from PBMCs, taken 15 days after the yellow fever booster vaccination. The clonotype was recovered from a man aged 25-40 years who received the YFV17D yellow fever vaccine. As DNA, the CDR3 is TGTGCCAGCAGCTCGAGGGGGAACACCGGGGAGCTGTTTTTT. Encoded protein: CASSSRGNTGELFF.